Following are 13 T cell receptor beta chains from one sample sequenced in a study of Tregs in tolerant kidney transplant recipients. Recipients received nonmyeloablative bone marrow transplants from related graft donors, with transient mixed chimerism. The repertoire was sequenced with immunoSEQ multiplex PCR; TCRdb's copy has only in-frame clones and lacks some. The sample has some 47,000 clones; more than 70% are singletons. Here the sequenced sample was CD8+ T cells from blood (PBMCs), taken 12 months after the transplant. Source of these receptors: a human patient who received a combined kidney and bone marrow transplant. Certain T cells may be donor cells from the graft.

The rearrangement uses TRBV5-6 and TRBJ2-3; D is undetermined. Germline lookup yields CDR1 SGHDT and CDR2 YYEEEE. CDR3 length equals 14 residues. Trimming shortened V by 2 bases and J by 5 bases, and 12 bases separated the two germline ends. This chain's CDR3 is CASSFGTAGDTQYF. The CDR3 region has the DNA TGTGCCAGCAGCTTTGGAACAGCCGGAGATACGCAGTATTTT.

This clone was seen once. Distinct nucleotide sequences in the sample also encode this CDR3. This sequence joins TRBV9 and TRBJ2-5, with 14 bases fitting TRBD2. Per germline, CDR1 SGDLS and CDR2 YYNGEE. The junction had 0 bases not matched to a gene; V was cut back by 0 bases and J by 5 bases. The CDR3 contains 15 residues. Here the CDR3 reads CASSVGTSGRETQYF. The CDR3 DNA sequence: TGTGCCAGCAGCGTAGGGACTAGCGGGAGGGAGACCCAGTACTTC.

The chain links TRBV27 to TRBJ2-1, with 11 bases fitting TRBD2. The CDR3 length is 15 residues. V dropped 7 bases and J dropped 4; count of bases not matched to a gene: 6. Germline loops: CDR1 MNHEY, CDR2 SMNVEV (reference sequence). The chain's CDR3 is CASTPGTSGYNEQFF. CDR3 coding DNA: TGTGCCAGCACCCCCGGGACTAGCGGATACAATGAGCAGTTCTTC.

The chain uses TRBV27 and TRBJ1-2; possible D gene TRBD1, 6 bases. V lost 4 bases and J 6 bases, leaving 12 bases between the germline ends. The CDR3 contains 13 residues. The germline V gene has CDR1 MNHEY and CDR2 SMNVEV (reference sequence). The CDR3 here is CASSYRVNNGYTF. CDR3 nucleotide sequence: TGTGCCAGCAGTTACAGGGTAAATAATGGCTACACCTTC.

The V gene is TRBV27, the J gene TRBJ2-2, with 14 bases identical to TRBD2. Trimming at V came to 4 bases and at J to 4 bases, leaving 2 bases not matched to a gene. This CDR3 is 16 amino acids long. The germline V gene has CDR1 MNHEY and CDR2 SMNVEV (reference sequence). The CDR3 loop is CASSWGLAGVTGELFF. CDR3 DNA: TGTGCCAGCAGTTGGGGACTAGCGGGAGTCACCGGGGAGCTGTTTTTT.

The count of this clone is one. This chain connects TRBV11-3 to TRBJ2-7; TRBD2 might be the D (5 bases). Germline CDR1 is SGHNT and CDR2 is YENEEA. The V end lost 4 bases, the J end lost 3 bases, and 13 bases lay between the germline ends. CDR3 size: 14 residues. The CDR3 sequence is CASSSRGRVYEQYF. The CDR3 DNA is TGTGCCAGCAGCTCTCGGGGTAGGGTCTACGAGCAGTACTTC.

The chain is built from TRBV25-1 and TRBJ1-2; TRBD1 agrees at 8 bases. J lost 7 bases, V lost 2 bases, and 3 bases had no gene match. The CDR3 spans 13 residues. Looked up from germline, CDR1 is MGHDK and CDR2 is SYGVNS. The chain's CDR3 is CASSERTGGGYTF. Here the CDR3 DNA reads TGTGCCAGCAGTGAAAGAACAGGGGGTGGCTACACCTTC.

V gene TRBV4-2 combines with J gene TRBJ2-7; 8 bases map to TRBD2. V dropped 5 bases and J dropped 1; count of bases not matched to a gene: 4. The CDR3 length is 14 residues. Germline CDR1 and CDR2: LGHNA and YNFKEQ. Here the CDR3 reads CASSASGLSYEQYF. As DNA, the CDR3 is TGTGCCAGCAGCGCTAGCGGGTTATCCTACGAGCAGTACTTC.

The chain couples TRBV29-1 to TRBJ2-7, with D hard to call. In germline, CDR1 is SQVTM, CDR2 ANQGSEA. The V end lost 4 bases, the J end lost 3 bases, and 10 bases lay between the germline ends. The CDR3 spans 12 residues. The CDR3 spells CSVVANYYEQYF. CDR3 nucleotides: TGCAGCGTTGTGGCTAACTACTACGAGCAGTACTTC.

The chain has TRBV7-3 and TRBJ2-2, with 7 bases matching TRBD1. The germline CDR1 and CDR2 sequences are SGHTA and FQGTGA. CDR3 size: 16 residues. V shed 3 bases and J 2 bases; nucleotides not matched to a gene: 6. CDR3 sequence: CASSFIGQVNTGELFF. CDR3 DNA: TGTGCCAGCAGCTTCATCGGACAGGTCAACACCGGGGAGCTGTTTTTT.

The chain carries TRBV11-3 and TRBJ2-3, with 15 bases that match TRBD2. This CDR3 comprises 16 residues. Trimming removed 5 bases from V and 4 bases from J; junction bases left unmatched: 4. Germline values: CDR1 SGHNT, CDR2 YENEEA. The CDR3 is CASSRTSGGVADTQYF. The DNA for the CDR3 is TGTGCCAGCAGCCGGACTAGCGGGGGGGTTGCAGATACGCAGTATTTT.

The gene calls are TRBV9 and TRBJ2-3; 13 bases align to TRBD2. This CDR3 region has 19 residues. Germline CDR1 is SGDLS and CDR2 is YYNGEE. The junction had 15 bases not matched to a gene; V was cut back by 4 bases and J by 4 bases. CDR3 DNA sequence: TGTGCCAGCAGCACCCGGACTAGCGGGAGAAATAACGGGCCAGATACGCAGTATTTT. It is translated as CASSTRTSGRNNGPDTQYF.

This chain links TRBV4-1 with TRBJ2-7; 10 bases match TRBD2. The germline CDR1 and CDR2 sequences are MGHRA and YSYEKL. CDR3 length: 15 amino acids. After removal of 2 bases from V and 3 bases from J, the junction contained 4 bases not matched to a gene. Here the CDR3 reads CASSQPGTSDYEQYF. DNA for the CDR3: TGCGCCAGCAGCCAACCCGGGACTAGCGACTACGAGCAGTACTTC.